The 11 T cell receptor beta chains listed next were all sequenced from one sample in a study of T cells in placental villitis. Sequencing used immunoSEQ v4. Using immunoSEQ multiplex PCR, the repertoire was profiled, and TCRdb retains in-frame clones only, with some absent. The sample carries around 3,100 clones, approximately 68% recorded once. What was sequenced was placental tissue containing maternal and fetal cells. The receptors come from a human patient with infectious villitis; the placental T cells may come from both mother and fetus.

This clone came up a few times. The gene calls are TRBV3-1 (or the pseudogene TRBV3-2) and TRBJ2-1; TRBD2 matches at 13 bases. The CDR3 has 15 residues. Trimming removed 5 bases from V and 6 bases from J; junction bases left unmatched: 4. From germline, CDR1 is LGHDT and CDR2 YNNKEL (reference sequence). The CDR3, as DNA: TGTGCCAGCAGCGGGGGACTAGCGGGGACCAATGAGCAGTTCTTC. This sequence encodes CASSGGLAGTNEQFF.

The rearrangement links TRBV6-6 to TRBJ2-2, with unresolved D. This CDR3 contains 14 residues. V shed 6 bases and J shed 5 bases, with 13 bases lying between them. Germline values: CDR1 MNHNY, CDR2 SVGAGI (reference sequence). The CDR3 DNA is TGTGCCAGCAGAGAGAGCACAGCAACCGGGGAGCTGTTTTTT. It yields the protein CASRESTATGELFF.

This clone was seen more than once but under ten times. V gene TRBV15 combines with J gene TRBJ1-1, with D hard to call. CDR1 is LNHNV and CDR2 is YYDKDF in the germline V gene (reference sequence). Trimming removed 5 bases at V and 5 bases at J, with 12 bases between. The CDR3 covers 13 residues. CDR3 sequence (DNA): TGTGCCACCAGCCGTTCGACGGGGACTGAAGCTTTCTTT. It is translated as CATSRSTGTEAFF.

The chain joins TRBV5-1 to TRBJ2-5; D remains unclear. The CDR3 sequence is 13 residues long. Between the trimmed V and J ends, which lost 1 base and 1 base, there was a span of 5 bases. The V gene's germline CDR1 is SGHRS and CDR2 YFSETQ. CDR3 loop: CASSLTAQETQYF. CDR3 nucleotide sequence: TGCGCCAGCAGCTTGACAGCCCAAGAGACCCAGTACTTC.

The J gene is TRBJ2-7, the V gene TRBV5-4; the match to TRBD1 covers 8 bases. There are 13 residues in the CDR3. Per germline, CDR1 SGHNT and CDR2 YYREEE (reference sequence). Trimming took 1 base from V and 5 from J; bases not matched to a gene: 2. The CDR3 here is CASSLTGGDEQYF. The CDR3 DNA sequence: TGTGCCAGCAGCTTGACAGGGGGAGACGAGCAGTACTTC.

V and J are TRBV7-8 and TRBJ2-7; no firm D call. V lost 0 bases and J 4 bases, leaving 7 bases between the germline ends. The CDR3 loop spans 13 amino acids. Germline CDR1 is SGHVS and CDR2 is FQNEAQ. Here the CDR3 reads CASSLAHSYEQYF. DNA for the CDR3: TGTGCCAGCAGCTTAGCCCACTCTTACGAGCAGTACTTC.

This clone was seen a few times. The chain recombines TRBV18 with TRBJ2-3; D is perhaps TRBD1 (6 bases). Deletions cut 5 bases from V and 4 bases from J, with 16 bases between. The CDR3 extends over 15 amino acids. Germline V gene data show CDR1 as KGHSH and CDR2 as LQKENI. The CDR3 DNA sequence: TGTGCCAGCTCAGCAAACAGGGTGAGCGCAGATACGCAGTATTTT. Residues: CASSANRVSADTQYF.

The rearrangement uses TRBV28 and TRBJ2-7, with unresolved D. Germline CDR1 and CDR2: MDHEN and SYDVKM. The V gene lost 5 bases and the J gene lost 3 bases, with 11 bases spanning the gap. The CDR3 loop spans 13 amino acids. CDR3 nucleotide sequence: TGTGCCAGCAGTGTAGGGTTAGGCTACGAGCAGTACTTC. It encodes CASSVGLGYEQYF.

The chain couples TRBV4-2 to TRBJ2-7, with TRBD2 matching 9 bases. With 0 bases clipped from V and 3 bases from J, the junction kept 6 bases outside the gene matches. Germline CDR1 and CDR2: LGHNA and YNFKEQ. The CDR3 has 16 residues. The CDR3 protein is CASSQDLWREGYEQYF. In nucleotides, the CDR3 is TGTGCCAGCAGCCAAGATCTTTGGCGGGAGGGCTACGAGCAGTACTTC.

The rearrangement joins TRBV29-1 to TRBJ1-2; D possibly corresponds to TRBD1 (5 bases). The CDR3 extends over 13 amino acids. The germline V gene has CDR1 SQVTM and CDR2 ANQGSEA. Deletions cut 5 bases from V and 8 bases from J, with 18 bases between. CDR3 protein: CSVRDRSTTGYTF. DNA of the CDR3: TGCAGCGTTAGGGACCGCTCCACAACGGGCTACACCTTC.

The V call is TRBV6-1, the J call TRBJ2-7, with a tentative D call TRBD1 (6 bases). The CDR3 is 12 residues long. From germline, CDR1 is MNHNS and CDR2 SASEGT. V lost 3 bases and J lost 4, with 7 bases in between. CDR3 region: CASSDRGYEQYF. The CDR3 region has the DNA TGTGCCAGCAGTGACAGGGGTTACGAGCAGTACTTC.